This TCR beta chain was observed in a study of CD8+CD57+ T cells in acquired aplastic anemia. TCR beta VDJ combinations and CDR3 sequences were profiled from genomic DNA. TCRdb recomputed calls from the reads with MiXCR, one row per CDR3 protein. The sample contains roughly 160,000 distinct CDR3 sequences, around 60% of which appear only once. Of note for this clonotype: Its antigen is not known. This clone may be a read error of a much larger clone one base away.

Findings of the study overall: Comparison of patients with controls identified 25 to 35 shared CD8+ CDR3 sequences.

The CDR3 spans 15 residues. Germline-derived CDR1 and CDR2 are SGHKS and YYEKEE (reference sequence). Specimen: sorted CD4+, CD8+, or CD8+CD57+ T cells (not recorded which) from PBMCs. This TCR derives from a human donor in good health. This chain uses TRBV5-5 with TRBJ2-1, with 9 bases fitting TRBD2. The CDR3 DNA follows: TGTGCCAGCAGCCAAAATAGCGGGAGAGGCAATGAGCAGCTCTTC. Protein: CASSQNSGRGNEQLF. Together with reference TRBV5-5 and TRBJ2-1, the CDR3 gives the full variable domain: DAGVTQSPTHLIKTRGQQVTLRCSPISGHKSVSWYQQVLGQGPQFIFQYYEKEERGRGNFPDRFSARQFPNYSSELNVNALLLGDSALYLCASSQNSGRGNEQLFGPGTRLTVL.